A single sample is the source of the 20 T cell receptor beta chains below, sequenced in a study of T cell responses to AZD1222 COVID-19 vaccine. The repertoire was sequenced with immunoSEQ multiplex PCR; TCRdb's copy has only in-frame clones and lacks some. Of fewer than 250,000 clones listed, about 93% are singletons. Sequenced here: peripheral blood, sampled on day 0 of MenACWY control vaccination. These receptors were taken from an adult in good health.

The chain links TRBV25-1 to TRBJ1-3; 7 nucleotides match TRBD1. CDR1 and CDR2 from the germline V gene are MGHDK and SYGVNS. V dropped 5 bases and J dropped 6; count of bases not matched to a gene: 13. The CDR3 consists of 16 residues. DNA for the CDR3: TGTGCCAGCAGTCCAGGGGGGACTCTTGGGGCAAACACCATATATTTT. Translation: CASSPGGTLGANTIYF.

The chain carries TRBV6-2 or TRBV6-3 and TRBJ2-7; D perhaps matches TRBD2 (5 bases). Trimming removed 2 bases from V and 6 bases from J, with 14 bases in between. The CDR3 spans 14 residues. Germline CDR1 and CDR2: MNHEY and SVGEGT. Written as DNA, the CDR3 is TGTGCCAGCAGTTACAAGCATCCGAGGGTCGAGCAGTACTTC. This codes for CASSYKHPRVEQYF.

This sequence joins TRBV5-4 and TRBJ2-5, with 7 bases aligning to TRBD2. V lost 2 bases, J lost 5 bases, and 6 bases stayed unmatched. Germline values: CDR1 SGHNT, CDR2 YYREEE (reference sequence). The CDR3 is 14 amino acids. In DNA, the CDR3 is TGTGCCAGCAGCTTTGGGGGGGTATCGGAGACCCAGTACTTC. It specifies CASSFGGVSETQYF.

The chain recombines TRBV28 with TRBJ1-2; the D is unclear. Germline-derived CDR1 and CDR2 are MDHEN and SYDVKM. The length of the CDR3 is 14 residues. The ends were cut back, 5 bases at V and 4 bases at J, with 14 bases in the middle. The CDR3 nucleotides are TGTGCCAGCAGTCTTCAGACACACCTCTATGGCTACACCTTC. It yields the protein CASSLQTHLYGYTF.

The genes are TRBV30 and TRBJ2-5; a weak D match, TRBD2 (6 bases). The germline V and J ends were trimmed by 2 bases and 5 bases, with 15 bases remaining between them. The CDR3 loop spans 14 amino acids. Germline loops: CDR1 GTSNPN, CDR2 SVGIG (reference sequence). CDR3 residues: CAWSRVGGVETQYF. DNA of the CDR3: TGTGCCTGGAGTAGAGTAGGAGGGGTGGAGACCCAGTACTTC.

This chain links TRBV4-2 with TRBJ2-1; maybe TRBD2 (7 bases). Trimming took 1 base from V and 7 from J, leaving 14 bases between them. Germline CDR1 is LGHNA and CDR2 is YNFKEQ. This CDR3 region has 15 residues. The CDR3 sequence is CASSQVGGAGNEQFF. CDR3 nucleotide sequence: TGTGCCAGCAGCCAAGTAGGGGGGGCTGGGAATGAGCAGTTCTTC.

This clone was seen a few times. The CDR3 bases are TGTGCCTGGAGTTACGGGGGGGAAGCTTTCTTT. It codes for CAWSYGGEAFF. V is TRBV30 and J is TRBJ1-1; possibly TRBD1 for D (5 bases). Germline-derived CDR1 and CDR2 are GTSNPN and SVGIG (reference sequence). Trimming cost V 2 bases and J 8 bases, with 9 bases left between them. The CDR3 extends over 11 amino acids.

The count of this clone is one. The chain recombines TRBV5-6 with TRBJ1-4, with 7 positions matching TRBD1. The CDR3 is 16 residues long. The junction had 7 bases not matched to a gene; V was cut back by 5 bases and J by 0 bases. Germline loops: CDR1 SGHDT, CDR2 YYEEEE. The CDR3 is CASSLAGTATNEKLFF. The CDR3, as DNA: TGTGCCAGCAGTTTAGCCGGGACAGCAACTAATGAAAAACTGTTTTTT.

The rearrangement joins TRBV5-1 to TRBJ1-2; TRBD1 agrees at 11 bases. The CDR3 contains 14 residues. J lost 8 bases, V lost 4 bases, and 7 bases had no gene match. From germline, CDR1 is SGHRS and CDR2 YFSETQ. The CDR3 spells CASSQGQGVLGYTF. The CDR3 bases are TGCGCCAGCAGCCAGGGACAGGGGGTTCTAGGCTACACCTTC.

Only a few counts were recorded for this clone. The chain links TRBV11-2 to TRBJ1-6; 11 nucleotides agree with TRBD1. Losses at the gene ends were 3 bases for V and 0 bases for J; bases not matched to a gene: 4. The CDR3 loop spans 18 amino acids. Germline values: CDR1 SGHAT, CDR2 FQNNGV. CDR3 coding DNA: TGTGCCAGCAGCTTCGGACAGGGGGCATACTCCTATAATTCACCCCTCCACTTT. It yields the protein CASSFGQGAYSYNSPLHF.

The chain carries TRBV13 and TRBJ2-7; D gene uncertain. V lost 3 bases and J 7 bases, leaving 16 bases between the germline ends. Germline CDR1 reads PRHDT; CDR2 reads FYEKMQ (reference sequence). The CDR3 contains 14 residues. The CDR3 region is CASSFPDRSREQYF. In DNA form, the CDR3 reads TGTGCCAGCAGCTTCCCGGACCGGTCACGAGAGCAGTACTTC.

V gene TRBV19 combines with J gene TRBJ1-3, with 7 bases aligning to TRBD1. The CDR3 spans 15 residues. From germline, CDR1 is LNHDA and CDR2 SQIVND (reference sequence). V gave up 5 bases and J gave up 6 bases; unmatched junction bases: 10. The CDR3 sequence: CASSSSGTDLNTIYF. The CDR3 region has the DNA TGTGCCAGTAGTTCTTCCGGGACAGACCTAAACACCATATATTTT.

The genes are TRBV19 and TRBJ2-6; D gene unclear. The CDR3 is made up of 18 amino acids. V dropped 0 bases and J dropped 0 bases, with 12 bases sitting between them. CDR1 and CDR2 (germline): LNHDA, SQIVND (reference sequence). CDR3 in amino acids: CASSIDSYPGSGANVLTF. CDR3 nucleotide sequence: TGTGCCAGTAGTATAGATTCGTACCCCGGCTCTGGGGCCAACGTCCTGACTTTC.

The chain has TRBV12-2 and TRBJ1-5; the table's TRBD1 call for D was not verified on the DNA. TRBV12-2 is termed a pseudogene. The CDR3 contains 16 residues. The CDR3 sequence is CASRYRTGGSNQPQHF. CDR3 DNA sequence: TGTGCAAGTCGCTACCGGACAGGGGGCAGCAATCAGCCCCAGCATTTT.

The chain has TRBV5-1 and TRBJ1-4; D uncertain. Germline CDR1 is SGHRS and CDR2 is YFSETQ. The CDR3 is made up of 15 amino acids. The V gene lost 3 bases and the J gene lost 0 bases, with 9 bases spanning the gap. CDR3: CASSSSFATNEKLFF. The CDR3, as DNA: TGCGCCAGCAGCTCTTCATTTGCAACTAATGAAAAACTGTTTTTT.

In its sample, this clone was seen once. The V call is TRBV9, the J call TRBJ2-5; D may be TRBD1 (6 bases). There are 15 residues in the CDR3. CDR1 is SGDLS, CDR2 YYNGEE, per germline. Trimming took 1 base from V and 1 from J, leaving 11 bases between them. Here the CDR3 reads CASSVWGRVQETQYF. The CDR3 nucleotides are TGTGCCAGCAGCGTATGGGGGCGGGTCCAAGAGACCCAGTACTTC. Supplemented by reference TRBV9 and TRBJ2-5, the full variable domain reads DSGVTQTPKHLITATGQRVTLRCSPRSGDLSVYWYQQSLDQGLQFLIQYYNGEERAKGNILERFSAQQFPDLHSELNLSSLELGDSALYFCASSVWGRVQETQYFGPGTRLLVL.

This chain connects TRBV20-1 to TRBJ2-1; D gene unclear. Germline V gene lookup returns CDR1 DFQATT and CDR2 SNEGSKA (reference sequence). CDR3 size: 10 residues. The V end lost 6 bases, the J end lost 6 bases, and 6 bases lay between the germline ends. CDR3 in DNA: TGCAGTGCAGCAGGCAATGAGCAGTTCTTC. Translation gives CSAAGNEQFF.

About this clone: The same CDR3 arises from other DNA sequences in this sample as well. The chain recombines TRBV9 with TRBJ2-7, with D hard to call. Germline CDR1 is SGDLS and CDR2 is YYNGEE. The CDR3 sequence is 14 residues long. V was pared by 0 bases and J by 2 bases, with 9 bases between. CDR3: CASSVGQGTYEQYF. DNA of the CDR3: TGTGCCAGCAGCGTAGGACAAGGGACCTACGAGCAGTACTTC.

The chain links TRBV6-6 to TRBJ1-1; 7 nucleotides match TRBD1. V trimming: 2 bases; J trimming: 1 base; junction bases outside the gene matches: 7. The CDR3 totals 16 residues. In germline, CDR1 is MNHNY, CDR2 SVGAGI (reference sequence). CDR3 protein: CASSYHPDRPNTEAFF. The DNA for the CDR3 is TGTGCCAGCAGTTACCACCCGGACAGGCCGAACACTGAAGCTTTCTTT.

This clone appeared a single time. CDR3 nucleotides: TGTGCCAGCTCACTATTCCGGGACAGGGGGCAGAATGAAGCTTTCTTT. Amino acids: CASSLFRDRGQNEAFF. The chain links TRBV18 to TRBJ1-1; 12 bases are shared with TRBD1. The CDR3 is 16 residues long. The J segment lost 7 bases and the V segment lost 4 bases, leaving 10 bases of the junction unmatched. Looked up from germline, CDR1 is KGHSH and CDR2 is LQKENI.